These T cell receptor beta chains were read from a single sample in a study of shared clonotypes between healthy human individuals. The method was immunoSEQ multiplex PCR; TCRdb's version includes in-frame clones alone and lacks a portion of them. The sample consists of 190,000 or so clones, over 50% of them appearing once. The sample taken for sequencing was memory CD4+ T cells sorted from blood. The receptor source for this set is a man younger than 45 in good health. CDR3s include the opening cysteine and the closing phenylalanine or tryptophan. The order of the fields is V gene, J gene, D gene, clone size, CDR3 DNA, CDR3 protein. The D gene is left open where the match is weak. Expanded clones are given a class, and other clones once, few, many or no size at all.

V: TRBV9; J: TRBJ2-6; D: NA; size: NA; DNA: TGTGCCAGCAGCGTAGAGGGAGCTGGGGCCAACGTCCTGACTTTC; CDR3: CASSVEGAGANVLTF
V: TRBV15; J: TRBJ1-2; D: NA; size: NA; DNA: TGTGCCACCAGCAGAGCCGGGACCTCAAACTATGGCTACACCTTC; CDR3: CATSRAGTSNYGYTF
V: TRBV4-2; J: TRBJ2-7; D: NA; size: NA; DNA: TGTGCCAGCAGCCAAGATGGGTTGGCTACCCCTAAGGAGCAGTACTTC; CDR3: CASSQDGLATPKEQYF
V: TRBV5-1; J: TRBJ1-2; D: TRBD1; size: once; DNA: TGCGCCAGCAGCTCGGGACAGATGTTTTATGGCTACACCTTC; CDR3: CASSSGQMFYGYTF
V: TRBV7-9; J: TRBJ1-2; D: NA; size: NA; DNA: TGTGCCAGCAGCTTATACGGGGGAGAGTATCTTGGCTACACCTTC; CDR3: CASSLYGGEYLGYTF
V: TRBV7-9; J: TRBJ2-5; D: NA; size: few; DNA: TGTGCCAGCAGCGTAGGCGGGACAGTGGAGACCCAGTACTTC; CDR3: CASSVGGTVETQYF
V: TRBV18; J: TRBJ2-3; D: TRBD2; size: NA; DNA: TGTGCCAGCTCACCGATTAAGGGGACCACCCGGACTAGCGGGTACACAGATACGCAGTATTTT; CDR3: CASSPIKGTTRTSGYTDTQYF
V: TRBV15; J: TRBJ1-1; D: NA; size: once; DNA: TGTGCCACCAGCAGTAACAGGAACACTGAAGCTTTCTTT; CDR3: CATSSNRNTEAFF
V: TRBV9; J: TRBJ1-3; D: NA; size: NA; DNA: TGTGCCAGCAGCGTAGGAGCGGGCCCTGGAAACACCATATATTTT; CDR3: CASSVGAGPGNTIYF
V: TRBV5-1; J: TRBJ2-1; D: NA; size: NA; DNA: TGCGCCAGCAGCCCCGGGGGCGCTGGGAGGAATGAGCAGTTCTTC; CDR3: CASSPGGAGRNEQFF
V: TRBV19; J: TRBJ2-7; D: TRBD2; size: NA; DNA: TGTGCCAGTAGCCCCGGGACTAGCGGTTCCTACGAGCAGTACTTC; CDR3: CASSPGTSGSYEQYF
V: TRBV7-3; J: TRBJ2-7; D: TRBD2; size: NA; DNA: TGTGCCAGCAGCTCGGGAGGTAGGGAGCAGTACTTC; CDR3: CASSSGGREQYF
V: TRBV14; J: TRBJ2-1; D: NA; size: NA; DNA: TGTGCCAGCAGCAAAAGACTGAGCCTCGACAATGAGCAGTTCTTC; CDR3: CASSKRLSLDNEQFF
V: TRBV5-3; J: TRBJ2-7; D: NA; size: NA; DNA: TGTGCCAGAAGCCTGGAAAGCGGACGATCCGGAGACTACGAGCAGTACTTC; CDR3: CARSLESGRSGDYEQYF
V: TRBV11-2; J: TRBJ2-7; D: NA; size: NA; DNA: TGTGCCAGCAGCTTAGTCTCGGCAAACCCCTACGAGCAGTACTTC; CDR3: CASSLVSANPYEQYF
V: TRBV9; J: TRBJ2-2; D: TRBD2; size: NA; DNA: TGTGCCAGCAGCTTTATAGCGGGATCGAACACCGGGGAGCTGTTTTTT; CDR3: CASSFIAGSNTGELFF
V: TRBV6-4; J: TRBJ1-1; D: TRBD1; size: NA; DNA: TGTGCCAGCAGTCACAAGACAGGGGCTGAAGCTTTCTTT; CDR3: CASSHKTGAEAFF
V: TRBV19; J: TRBJ2-7; D: TRBD1; size: NA; DNA: TGTGCCAGTAGCATGCAAGGGGGCCAGGAGCAGTACTTC; CDR3: CASSMQGGQEQYF
V: TRBV7-2; J: TRBJ2-1; D: TRBD2; size: NA; DNA: TGTGCCAGCAGCAAGGGGTCGGGAGGATGGAATGAGCAGTTCTTC; CDR3: CASSKGSGGWNEQFF
V: TRBV18; J: TRBJ2-1; D: NA; size: NA; DNA: TGTGCCAGCTCGCAACTTGCCGACAGTTACAATGAGCAGTTCTTC; CDR3: CASSQLADSYNEQFF
V: TRBV15; J: TRBJ2-1; D: NA; size: few; DNA: TGTGCCACCAGCAGTCGGATGGGGGGAGTGCAGTTCTTC; CDR3: CATSSRMGGVQFF
V: TRBV28; J: TRBJ2-7; D: NA; size: NA; DNA: TGTGCCAGCACCATCCCGGGCTCCTACGAGCAGTACTTC; CDR3: CASTIPGSYEQYF